This entry lists 30 T cell receptor beta chains sequenced from one sample in a study of technical replicates of blood from a handful of donors. TCRdb's copy holds only in-frame clones and misses some; the assay was immunoSEQ multiplex PCR. The repertoire holds approximately 94,000 clones, with 90% to 96% as singletons. The sample consisted of T cells isolated from PBMCs. These receptors all stem from a human donor in good health.

The CDR3 loop reads CATSQGDSAFF. The DNA of the CDR3 is TGTGCCACCAGCCAAGGGGATTCAGCTTTCTTT. The V and J genes are TRBV15 and TRBJ1-1, with D possibly TRBD1 on 5 matching bases. V gave up 5 bases and J gave up 10 bases, with 11 bases separating them. The CDR3 consists of 11 residues. Germline V lookup: CDR1 LNHNV, CDR2 YYDKDF (reference sequence).

The chain carries TRBV7-2 and TRBJ2-3, with TRBD2 matching 11 bases. Germline V gene data show CDR1 as SGHTA and CDR2 as FQGNSA. J lost 6 bases, V lost 1 base, and 6 bases had no gene match. The CDR3 sequence is 16 residues long. CDR3 DNA: TGTGCCAGCAGCTTAGAACTAGCGGGAGTTCGGGATACGCAGTATTTT. Translating gives CASSLELAGVRDTQYF.

The chain is built from TRBV27 and TRBJ2-7; TRBD2 matches at 8 bases. The CDR3 is made up of 15 amino acids. CDR1 is MNHEY and CDR2 is SMNVEV in the germline V gene (reference sequence). The trim removed 5 bases at V and 6 bases at J, leaving 12 bases unmatched. CDR3 DNA: TGTGCCAGCAGTCCCCAGCGGGAGTATCTCTCCGAGCAGTACTTC. Residues: CASSPQREYLSEQYF.

The chain couples TRBV5-5 to TRBJ2-7; 10 bases are a match to TRBD2. This CDR3 is built from 16 residues. Germline CDR1 SGHKS, CDR2 YYEKEE (reference sequence). The V and J ends lost 4 bases and 3 bases, in that order; junction bases with no gene match: 10. In DNA form, the CDR3 reads TGTGCCAGCAGCCCTATCGGACTAGCGGCAAACTACGAGCAGTACTTC. Translated, it gives CASSPIGLAANYEQYF.

The V gene is TRBV11-3, the J gene TRBJ2-3, with 11 bases that match TRBD2. CDR3 length equals 16 residues. Germline trimming cut 1 base from V and 0 bases from J; bases unmatched to any gene: 0. CDR1 and CDR2 from the germline V gene are SGHNT and YENEEA. This CDR3 reads CASSLGTSGSTDTQYF. The DNA of the CDR3 is TGTGCCAGCAGCTTAGGGACTAGCGGGAGCACAGATACGCAGTATTTT.

The chain links TRBV6-6 to TRBJ1-4; 7 bases match TRBD1. Per the germline V gene, CDR1 is MNHNY and CDR2 is SVGAGI (reference sequence). The CDR3 covers 14 residues. V gave up 5 bases and J gave up 5 bases; unmatched junction bases: 5. The DNA of the CDR3 is TGTGCCAGCAGTAATGGACAGGCGAATGAAAAACTGTTTTTT. Translating gives CASSNGQANEKLFF.

The rearrangement uses TRBV5-1 and TRBJ2-7, with TRBD2 matching 10 bases. Germline V gene sequence: CDR1 SGHRS, CDR2 YFSETQ. The CDR3 is 15 residues long. Trimming removed 3 bases from V and 6 bases from J; junction bases left unmatched: 9. CDR3 in amino acids: CASSSNSGRISEQYF. In DNA, the CDR3 is TGCGCCAGCAGCTCCAATAGCGGGAGGATAAGCGAGCAGTACTTC.

The V call is TRBV6-1, the J call TRBJ2-5, with D perhaps TRBD1 (6 bases). From germline, CDR1 is MNHNS and CDR2 SASEGT. This CDR3 spans 13 amino acids. Trimming stripped 3 bases from V and 4 bases from J, with 9 bases between. The CDR3 nucleotides read TGTGCCAGCAGTGAGCAGGGGTTAGAGACCCAGTACTTC. This codes for CASSEQGLETQYF.

The rearrangement links TRBV9 to TRBJ1-1, with a weak D call TRBD1 (5 bases). V shed 0 bases and J shed 3 bases, with 15 bases lying between them. The CDR3 covers 16 residues. The germline gives CDR1 SGDLS, CDR2 YYNGEE. CDR3 in DNA: TGTGCCAGCAGCGTAGCTGGGTTATCGGGGGACACTGAAGCTTTCTTT. It specifies CASSVAGLSGDTEAFF.

This clone was detected once. This rearrangement joins TRBV5-8 to TRBJ2-3; a weak D match, TRBD2 (6 bases). This CDR3 has 13 residues. Trimming stripped 1 base from V and 5 bases from J, with 8 bases between. The germline V gene encodes CDR1 SGHTS and CDR2 YDEGEE. Here the CDR3 reads CASSLRGGDTQYF. DNA of the CDR3: TGTGCCAGCAGCTTGAGGGGAGGAGATACGCAGTATTTT.

The table lists this clone with a count of one. This chain connects TRBV7-3 to TRBJ1-2; TRBD1 agrees at 8 bases. CDR1 and CDR2 (germline): SGHTA, FQGTGA. The V and J ends lost 5 bases and 0 bases, in that order; junction bases with no gene match: 14. The CDR3 extends over 18 amino acids. CDR3 sequence: CASSLSDRARGANYGYTF. The CDR3, as DNA: TGTGCCAGCAGCCTCTCGGACAGGGCCAGGGGGGCTAACTATGGCTACACCTTC.

DNA for the CDR3: TGTGCCAGCAGCGACAGGGCCTCTGGAAACACCATATATTTT. Translation gives CASSDRASGNTIYF. This sequence joins TRBV6-6 and TRBJ1-3, with 7 bases identical to TRBD1. This CDR3 contains 14 residues. Germline CDR1 reads MNHNY; CDR2 reads SVGAGI (reference sequence). After removal of 6 bases from V and 0 bases from J, the junction contained 2 bases not matched to a gene.

This clone was recorded once. The gene calls are TRBV27 and TRBJ2-2, with TRBD1 identical over 7 bases. Germline CDR1 and CDR2: MNHEY and SMNVEV (reference sequence). V lost 2 bases, J lost 6 bases, and 6 bases stayed unmatched. There are 15 residues in the CDR3. Here the CDR3 reads CASSLLQGVAGELFF. CDR3 bases: TGTGCCAGCAGTTTACTTCAGGGGGTGGCCGGGGAGCTGTTTTTT.

The rearrangement joins TRBV9 to TRBJ1-2; 7 bases fit TRBD1. V was pared by 3 bases and J by 4 bases, with 6 bases of the junction left unmatched. The CDR3 is made up of 14 amino acids. Germline CDR1 is SGDLS and CDR2 is YYNGEE. CDR3 region: CASSEEGQAYGYTF. CDR3 coding DNA: TGTGCCAGCAGCGAGGAAGGACAGGCCTATGGCTACACCTTC. The full variable domain, in which reference TRBV9 and TRBJ1-2 provide the parts outside the CDR3, is DSGVTQTPKHLITATGQRVTLRCSPRSGDLSVYWYQQSLDQGLQFLIQYYNGEERAKGNILERFSAQQFPDLHSELNLSSLELGDSALYFCASSEEGQAYGYTFGSGTRLTVV.

The chain joins TRBV2 to TRBJ1-2, with 11 bases identical to TRBD1. The CDR3 has 15 residues. The germline gives CDR1 SNHLY, CDR2 FYNNEI. V lost 1 base and J lost 7; bases outside the gene matches: 5. The CDR3 DNA is TGTGCCAGCAGTGAAGGGACAGGGGGCATATCTGGCTACACCTTC. Translated: CASSEGTGGISGYTF. Full variable domain (remainder filled in from reference TRBV2 and TRBJ1-2): EPEVTQTPSHQVTQMGQEVILRCVPISNHLYFYWYRQILGQKVEFLVSFYNNEISEKSEIFDDQFSVERPDGSNFTLKIRSTKLEDSAMYFCASSEGTGGISGYTFGSGTRLTVV.

This sequence joins TRBV6-5 and TRBJ2-3, with D perhaps matching TRBD2 (6 bases). This CDR3 has 15 residues. Germline V lookup: CDR1 MNHEY, CDR2 SVGAGI. Between the trimmed V and J ends, which lost 4 bases and 0 bases, there was a span of 11 bases. The CDR3 protein is CASSLGTASTDTQYF. The CDR3, as DNA: TGTGCCAGCAGTTTAGGGACTGCTAGCACAGATACGCAGTATTTT.

CDR3 sequence reads: CASSIQGIWSGELFF. CDR3 nucleotide sequence: TGTGCCAGTAGTATACAGGGGATATGGTCCGGGGAGCTGTTTTTT. This rearrangement joins TRBV19 to TRBJ2-2; weak D call: TRBD1 (6 bases). The CDR3 has 15 amino acids. Germline-derived CDR1 and CDR2 are LNHDA and SQIVND (reference sequence). Trimming shortened V by 2 bases and J by 6 bases, and 13 bases separated the two germline ends.

The chain combines TRBV7-8 with TRBJ1-4; D is ambiguous. CDR3 length: 13 residues. Between the trimmed V and J ends, which lost 2 bases and 8 bases, there was a span of 9 bases. The germline CDR1 and CDR2 sequences are SGHVS and FQNEAQ. The CDR3 nucleotides read TGTGCCAGCAGCTTACCAGGCCGAGAAAAACTGTTTTTT. Translation: CASSLPGREKLFF.

The V call is TRBV11-3, the J call TRBJ1-1; the D is unclear. The V gene's germline CDR1 is SGHNT and CDR2 YENEEA. This CDR3 has 15 residues. The V and J ends lost 2 bases and 0 bases respectively, with 10 bases between them. The CDR3 nucleotides are TGTGCCAGCAGCTTATTTGGTGCGATGAACACTGAAGCTTTCTTT. Amino acids: CASSLFGAMNTEAFF.

This clone was counted a single time. The J gene is TRBJ2-7, the V gene TRBV7-9, with 7 bases matching TRBD1. Germline V CDR1 and CDR2: SEHNR, FQNEAQ (reference sequence). This CDR3 comprises 14 residues. V shed 5 bases and J 2 bases; nucleotides not matched to a gene: 6. In nucleotides, the CDR3 is TGTGCCAGCAGCCGGGCAGGGGGAACCTACGAGCAGTACTTC. Translation: CASSRAGGTYEQYF.

In its sample, this clone was seen once. As DNA, the CDR3 is TGTGCCAGCAGGGGACAGGGGGAGGACGAGCAGTACTTC. Amino acid sequence: CASRGQGEDEQYF. The V gene is TRBV6-5, the J gene TRBJ2-7; TRBD1 matches at 11 bases. This CDR3 spans 13 amino acids. With 6 bases clipped from V and 5 bases from J, the junction kept 3 bases outside the gene matches. Germline V lookup: CDR1 MNHEY, CDR2 SVGAGI.

The rearrangement joins TRBV9 to TRBJ2-7, with 8 bases that match TRBD1. There are 17 residues in the CDR3. CDR1 and CDR2 (germline): SGDLS, YYNGEE. J was trimmed by 3 bases and V by 2 bases; bases with no gene match: 13. CDR3 DNA: TGTGCCAGCAGCGTTAGTGGACGGACAGGGAGAAGCTACGAGCAGTACTTC. This sequence encodes CASSVSGRTGRSYEQYF.

The rearrangement uses TRBV9 and TRBJ2-3, with D possibly TRBD2 on 5 matching bases. The CDR3 loop spans 16 amino acids. V shed 3 bases and J shed 0 bases, with 14 bases lying between them. Germline V CDR1 and CDR2: SGDLS, YYNGEE. In DNA, the CDR3 is TGTGCCAGCAGCGAGACTGGAGGAGGAAGCACAGATACGCAGTATTTT. This encodes CASSETGGGSTDTQYF.

The chain links TRBV18 to TRBJ2-2; 7 bases are shared with TRBD1. V trimming: 5 bases; J trimming: 3 bases; junction bases outside the gene matches: 3. The germline gives CDR1 KGHSH, CDR2 LQKENI. There are 14 residues in the CDR3. In nucleotides, the CDR3 is TGTGCCAGCTCAGACACAGGGGACACCGGGGAGCTGTTTTTT. Translated: CASSDTGDTGELFF.

The rearrangement joins TRBV29-1 to TRBJ1-3; a possible D gene is TRBD1 (6 bases). The germline V gene encodes CDR1 SQVTM and CDR2 ANQGSEA. V was shortened by 0 bases and J by 4 bases, with 16 bases between the two germline ends. The CDR3 is made up of 16 amino acids. This CDR3 reads CSVEDWDTGSGNTIYF. The CDR3 nucleotides are TGCAGCGTTGAAGATTGGGACACAGGGTCCGGAAACACCATATATTTT. The whole variable domain, remainder taken from reference TRBV29-1 and TRBJ1-3, is SAVISQKPSRDICQRGTSLTIQCQVDSQVTMMFWYRQQPGQSLTLIATANQGSEATYESGFVIDKFPISRPNLTFSTLTVSNMSPEDSSIYLCSVEDWDTGSGNTIYFGEGSWLTVV.

V is TRBV7-9 and J is TRBJ2-1; tentatively, D is TRBD1 (5 bases). V gave up 7 bases and J gave up 8 bases, with 15 bases separating them. The germline V gene encodes CDR1 SEHNR and CDR2 FQNEAQ (reference sequence). The CDR3 is 13 residues long. The CDR3 here is CASILQELDEQFF. Written as DNA, the CDR3 is TGTGCCAGCATCCTACAGGAACTCGATGAGCAGTTCTTC.

The chain is built from TRBV7-9 and TRBJ1-3; TRBD1 might be the D (5 bases). V shed 7 bases and J shed 0 bases, with 16 bases lying between them. The CDR3 length is 16 residues. Germline-derived CDR1 and CDR2 are SEHNR and FQNEAQ (reference sequence). The CDR3 region is CASTLGGGGSGNTIYF. CDR3 DNA: TGTGCCAGCACCCTCGGGGGTGGGGGCTCTGGAAACACCATATATTTT.

This chain links TRBV7-3 with TRBJ2-1, with D uncertain. Between the trimmed V and J ends, which lost 2 bases and 4 bases, there was a span of 12 bases. The germline CDR1 and CDR2 sequences are SGHTA and FQGTGA. The CDR3 is 15 amino acids. CDR3 sequence (DNA): TGTGCCAGCAGCTTAGGCTCTTACGTATACAATGAGCAGTTCTTC. Its protein product is CASSLGSYVYNEQFF.

This clone appeared a single time. The V call is TRBV28, the J call TRBJ1-2; TRBD1 aligns across 9 bases. Germline lookup yields CDR1 MDHEN and CDR2 SYDVKM. J gave up 2 bases and V 5 bases, and 15 bases lay outside the gene matches. The length of the CDR3 is 18 residues. The DNA for the CDR3 is TGTGCCAGCAGTCCCATCGGGCCGGGACAGGGAGGCAACTATGGCTACACCTTC. Its protein is CASSPIGPGQGGNYGYTF.

This chain links TRBV5-6 with TRBJ1-2; 7 bases match TRBD1. Germline CDR1 SGHDT, CDR2 YYEEEE. The CDR3 consists of 13 residues. The ends lost 0 bases at V and 6 bases at J; junction bases unmatched: 2. The CDR3 is CASSLGQGHGYTF. The CDR3 bases are TGTGCCAGCAGCTTGGGACAGGGCCATGGCTACACCTTC.